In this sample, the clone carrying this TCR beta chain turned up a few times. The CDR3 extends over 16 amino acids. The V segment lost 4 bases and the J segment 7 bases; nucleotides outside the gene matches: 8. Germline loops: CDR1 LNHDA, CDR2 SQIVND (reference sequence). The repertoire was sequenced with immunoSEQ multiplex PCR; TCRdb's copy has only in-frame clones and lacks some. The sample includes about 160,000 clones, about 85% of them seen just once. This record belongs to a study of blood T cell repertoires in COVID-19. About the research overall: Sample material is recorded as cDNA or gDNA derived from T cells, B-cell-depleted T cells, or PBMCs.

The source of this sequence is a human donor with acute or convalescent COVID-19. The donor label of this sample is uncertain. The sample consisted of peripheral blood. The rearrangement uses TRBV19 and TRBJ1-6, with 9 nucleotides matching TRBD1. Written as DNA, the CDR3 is TGTGCCAGTAGTAAAGTTTTGGACAGGGGAAATTCACCCCTCCACTTT. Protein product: CASSKVLDRGNSPLHF.